This TCR beta chain comes out of a study of identical twins. A universal primer site was created by template switching, with the cDNA bearing unique molecular identifiers. TCRdb processed the 5' RACE reads anew with MiXCR; each CDR3 protein has one entry. The data show 1.5 million to 2 million distinct CDR3 sequences, around a third seen once. The CDR3 loop spans 13 amino acids. V lost 2 bases, J lost 1 base, and 5 bases lay in between. This clonotype has a count of ten or more. Antigen unknown. General study results and limits: Reduced insertions were recorded for abundant cord blood beta clonotypes, with no such pattern in memory repertoires. There was an excess of low generation probability in the out-of-frame alpha sequences that twins shared. Models predicted less out-of-frame TCR alpha sharing in monozygotic twins than was found.

The chain recombines TRBV12-3 or TRBV12-4 with TRBJ1-1; D unclear. The sample consisted of cord blood. The source is a newborn girl in good health. The CDR3 bases are TGTGCCAGCAGTTTATGGCCGAACACTGAAGCTTTCTTT. Residues: CASSLWPNTEAFF.